This TCR beta chain was sequenced during a study of cytomegalovirus exposure and HLA in healthy donors. Overall study: Earlier, fewer than 130 million unique TCR beta sequences were recovered from approximately 180 million T cells by an analysis. General study findings and limits: Serostatus for CMV was the only available immune exposure information.

Looked up from germline, CDR1 is SGHRS and CDR2 is YFSETQ. The length of the CDR3 is 14 residues. Between the trimmed V and J ends, which lost 2 bases and 0 bases, there was a span of 5 bases. Worth noting for this clone: Its antigen is unknown.

With 60 Vbeta and 13 Jbeta primers, the PCR was carried out. TCRdb's table, derived via immunoSEQ multiplex PCR, lists solely in-frame clones and lacks some. The repertoire holds some 100,000 clones, with about 77% as singletons. The sample comprised PBMCs. This chain connects TRBV5-1 to TRBJ2-2; D uncertain. This clonotype was sampled from a woman between 50 and 59 years old in good health and CMV-seropositive. The CDR3, as DNA: TGCGCCAGCAGCTTCCCCGCGAACACCGGGGAGCTGTTTTTT. Its translation: CASSFPANTGELFF.